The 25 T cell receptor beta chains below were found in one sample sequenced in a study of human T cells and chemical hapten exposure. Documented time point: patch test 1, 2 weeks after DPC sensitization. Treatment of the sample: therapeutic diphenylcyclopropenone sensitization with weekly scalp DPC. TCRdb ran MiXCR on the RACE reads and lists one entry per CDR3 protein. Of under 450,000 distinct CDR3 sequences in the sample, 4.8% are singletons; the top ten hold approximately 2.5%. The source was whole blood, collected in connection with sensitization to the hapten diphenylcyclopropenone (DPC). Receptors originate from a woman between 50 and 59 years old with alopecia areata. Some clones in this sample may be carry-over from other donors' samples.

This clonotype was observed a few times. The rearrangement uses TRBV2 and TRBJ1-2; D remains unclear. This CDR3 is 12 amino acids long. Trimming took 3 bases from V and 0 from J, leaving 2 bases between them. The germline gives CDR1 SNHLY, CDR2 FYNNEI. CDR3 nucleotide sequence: TGTGCCAGCAGTGACCCTAACTATGGCTACACCTTC. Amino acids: CASSDPNYGYTF.

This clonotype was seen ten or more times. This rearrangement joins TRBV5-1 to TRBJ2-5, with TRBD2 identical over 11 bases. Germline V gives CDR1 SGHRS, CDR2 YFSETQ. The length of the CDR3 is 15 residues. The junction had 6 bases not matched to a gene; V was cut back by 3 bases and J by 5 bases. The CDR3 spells CASSSTSGRLETQYF. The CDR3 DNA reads TGCGCCAGCAGCTCTACTAGCGGGAGATTGGAGACCCAGTACTTC.

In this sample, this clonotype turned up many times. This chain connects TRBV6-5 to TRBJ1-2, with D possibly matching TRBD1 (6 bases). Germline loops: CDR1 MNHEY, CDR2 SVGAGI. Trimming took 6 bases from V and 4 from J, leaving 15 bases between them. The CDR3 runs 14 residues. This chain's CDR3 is CASSRQQGIYGYTF. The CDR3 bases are TGTGCCAGCAGCAGGCAACAGGGAATCTATGGCTACACCTTC.

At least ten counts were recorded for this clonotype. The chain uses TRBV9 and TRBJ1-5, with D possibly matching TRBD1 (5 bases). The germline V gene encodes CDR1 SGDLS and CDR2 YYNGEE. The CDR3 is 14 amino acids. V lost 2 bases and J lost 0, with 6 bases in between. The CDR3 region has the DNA TGTGCCAGCAGCGTGACAGATAGCAATCAGCCCCAGCATTTT. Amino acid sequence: CASSVTDSNQPQHF.

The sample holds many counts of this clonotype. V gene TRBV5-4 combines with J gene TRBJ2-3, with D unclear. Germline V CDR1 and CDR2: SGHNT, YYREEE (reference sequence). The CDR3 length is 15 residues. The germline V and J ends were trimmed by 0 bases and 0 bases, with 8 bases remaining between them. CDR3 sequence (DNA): TGTGCCAGCAGCTTGGTGGTCCGGAGCACAGATACGCAGTATTTT. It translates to CASSLVVRSTDTQYF.

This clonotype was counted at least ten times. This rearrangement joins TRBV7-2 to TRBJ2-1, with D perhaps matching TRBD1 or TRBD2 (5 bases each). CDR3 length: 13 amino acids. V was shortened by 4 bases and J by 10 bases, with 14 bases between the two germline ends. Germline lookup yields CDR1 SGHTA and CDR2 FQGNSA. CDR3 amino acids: CASSSRVGVEQFF. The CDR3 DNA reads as TGTGCCAGCAGCTCCAGGGTGGGAGTGGAGCAGTTCTTC.

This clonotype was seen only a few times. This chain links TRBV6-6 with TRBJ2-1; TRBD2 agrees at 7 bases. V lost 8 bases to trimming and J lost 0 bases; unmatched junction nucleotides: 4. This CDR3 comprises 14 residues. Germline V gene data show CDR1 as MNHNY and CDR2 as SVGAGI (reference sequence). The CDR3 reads CASRGESSYNEQFF. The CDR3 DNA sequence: TGTGCCAGCCGGGGGGAGAGCTCCTACAATGAGCAGTTCTTC.

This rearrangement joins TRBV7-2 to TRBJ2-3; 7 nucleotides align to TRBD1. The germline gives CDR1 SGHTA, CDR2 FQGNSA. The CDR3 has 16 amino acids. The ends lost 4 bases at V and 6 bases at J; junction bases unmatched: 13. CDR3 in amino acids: CASSSTRRTGRDTQYF. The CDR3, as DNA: TGTGCCAGCAGCTCAACTCGACGGACAGGCCGTGATACGCAGTATTTT.

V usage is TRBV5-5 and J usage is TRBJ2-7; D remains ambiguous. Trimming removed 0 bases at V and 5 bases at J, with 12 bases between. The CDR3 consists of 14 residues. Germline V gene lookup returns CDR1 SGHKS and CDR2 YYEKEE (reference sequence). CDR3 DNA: TGTGCCAGCAGCTTGGTCCGGTCCCCAGACGAGCAGTACTTC. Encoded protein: CASSLVRSPDEQYF.

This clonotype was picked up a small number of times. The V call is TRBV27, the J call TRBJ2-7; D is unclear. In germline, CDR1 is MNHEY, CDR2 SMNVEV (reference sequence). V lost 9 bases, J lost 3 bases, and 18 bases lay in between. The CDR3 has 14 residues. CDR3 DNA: TGTGCCAGTAATAAGGGCCCCCTCGGCTACGAGCAGTACTTC. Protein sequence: CASNKGPLGYEQYF.

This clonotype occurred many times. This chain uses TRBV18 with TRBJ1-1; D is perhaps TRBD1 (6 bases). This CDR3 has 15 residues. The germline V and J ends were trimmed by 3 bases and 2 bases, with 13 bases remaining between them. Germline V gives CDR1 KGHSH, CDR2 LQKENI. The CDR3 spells CASSPQQGGNTEAFF. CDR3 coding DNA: TGTGCCAGCTCACCCCAACAGGGAGGTAACACTGAAGCTTTCTTT.

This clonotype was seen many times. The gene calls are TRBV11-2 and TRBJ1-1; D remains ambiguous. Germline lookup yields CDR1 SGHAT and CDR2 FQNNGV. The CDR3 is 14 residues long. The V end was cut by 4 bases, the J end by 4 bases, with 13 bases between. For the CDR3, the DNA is TGTGCCAGCAGCTCCGGAGGATTTGGCACTGAAGCTTTCTTT. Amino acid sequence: CASSSGGFGTEAFF.

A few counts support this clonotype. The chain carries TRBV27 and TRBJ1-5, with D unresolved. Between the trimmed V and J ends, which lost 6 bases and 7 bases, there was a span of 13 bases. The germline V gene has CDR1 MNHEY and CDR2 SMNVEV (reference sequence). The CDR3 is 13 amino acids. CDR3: CASRRTHGQPQHF. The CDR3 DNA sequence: TGTGCCAGCAGAAGAACCCACGGACAGCCCCAGCATTTT.

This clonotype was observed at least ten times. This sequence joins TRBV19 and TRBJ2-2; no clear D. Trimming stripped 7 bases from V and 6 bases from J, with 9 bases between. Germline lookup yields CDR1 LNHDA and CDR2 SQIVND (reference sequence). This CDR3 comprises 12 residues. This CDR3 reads CASITIAGELFF. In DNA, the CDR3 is TGTGCCAGTATCACTATCGCCGGGGAGCTGTTTTTT.

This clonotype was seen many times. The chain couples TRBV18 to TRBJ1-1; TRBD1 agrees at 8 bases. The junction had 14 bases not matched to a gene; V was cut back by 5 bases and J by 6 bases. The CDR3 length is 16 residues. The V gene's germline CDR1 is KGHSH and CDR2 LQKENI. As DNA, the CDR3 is TGTGCCAGCTCATCGCGCAGGGGGCATGGAGACGCTGAAGCTTTCTTT. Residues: CASSSRRGHGDAEAFF.

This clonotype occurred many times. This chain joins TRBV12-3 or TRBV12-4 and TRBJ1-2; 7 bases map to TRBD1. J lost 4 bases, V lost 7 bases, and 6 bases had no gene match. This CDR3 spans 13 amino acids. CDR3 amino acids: CASIDRDSYGYTF. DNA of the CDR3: TGTGCCAGCATTGACAGGGACAGCTATGGCTACACCTTC.

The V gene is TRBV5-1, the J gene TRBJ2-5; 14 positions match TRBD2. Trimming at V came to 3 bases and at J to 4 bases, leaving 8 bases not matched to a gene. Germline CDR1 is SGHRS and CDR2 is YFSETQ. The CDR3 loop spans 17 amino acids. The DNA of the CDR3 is TGCGCCAGCAGCTCGACCGGACTAGCGGGGGGAGGAGAGACCCAGTACTTC. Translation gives CASSSTGLAGGGETQYF.

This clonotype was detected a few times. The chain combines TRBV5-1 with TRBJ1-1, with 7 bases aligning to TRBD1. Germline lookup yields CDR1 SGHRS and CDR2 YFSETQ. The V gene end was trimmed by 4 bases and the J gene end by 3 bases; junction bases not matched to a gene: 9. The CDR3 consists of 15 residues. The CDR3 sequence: CASSLQGMGDTEAFF. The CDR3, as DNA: TGCGCCAGCAGCCTACAGGGGATGGGGGACACTGAAGCTTTCTTT.

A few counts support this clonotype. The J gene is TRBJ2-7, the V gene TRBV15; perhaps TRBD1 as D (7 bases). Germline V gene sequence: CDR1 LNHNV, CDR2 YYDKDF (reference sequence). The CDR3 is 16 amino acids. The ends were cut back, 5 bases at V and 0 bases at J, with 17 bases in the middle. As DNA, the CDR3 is TGTGCCACCAGCGGGAGGCTGACAGGGAGCTCCTACGAGCAGTACTTC. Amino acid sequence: CATSGRLTGSSYEQYF.

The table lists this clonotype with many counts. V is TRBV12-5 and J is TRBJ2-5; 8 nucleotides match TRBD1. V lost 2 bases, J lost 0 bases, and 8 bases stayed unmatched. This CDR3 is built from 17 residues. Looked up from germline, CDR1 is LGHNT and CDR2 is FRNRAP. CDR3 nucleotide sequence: TGTGCTAGTGGTTTGCCTTCCCGGACAGGGAACCAAGAGACCCAGTACTTC. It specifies CASGLPSRTGNQETQYF.

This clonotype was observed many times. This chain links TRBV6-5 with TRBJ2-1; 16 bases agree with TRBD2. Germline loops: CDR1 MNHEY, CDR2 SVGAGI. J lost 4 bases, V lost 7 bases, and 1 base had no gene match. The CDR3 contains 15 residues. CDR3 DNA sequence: TGTGCCAGCAAGGGACTAGCGGGAGGGTACAATGAGCAGTTCTTC. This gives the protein CASKGLAGGYNEQFF.

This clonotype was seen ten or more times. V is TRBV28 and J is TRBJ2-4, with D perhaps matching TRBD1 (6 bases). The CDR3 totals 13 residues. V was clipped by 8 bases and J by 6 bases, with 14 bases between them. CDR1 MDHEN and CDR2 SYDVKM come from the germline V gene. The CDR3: CASHTTQGNIQYF. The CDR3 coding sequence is TGTGCCAGCCACACCACACAGGGAAACATTCAGTACTTC.

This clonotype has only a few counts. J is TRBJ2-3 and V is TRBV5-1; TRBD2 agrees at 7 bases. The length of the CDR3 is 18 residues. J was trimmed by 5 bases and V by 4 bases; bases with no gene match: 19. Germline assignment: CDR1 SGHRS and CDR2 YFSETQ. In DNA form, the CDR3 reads TGCGCCAGCAGCCTATGGCAGCTAGCGGATTCTAGGGGAGATACGCAGTATTTT. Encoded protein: CASSLWQLADSRGDTQYF.

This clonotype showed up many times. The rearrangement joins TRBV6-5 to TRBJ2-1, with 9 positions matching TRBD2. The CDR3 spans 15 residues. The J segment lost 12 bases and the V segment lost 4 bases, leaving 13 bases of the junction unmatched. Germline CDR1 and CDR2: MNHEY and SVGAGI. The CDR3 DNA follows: TGTGCCAGCAGTTCCTTAGCGGGAGAGGGAGGGGGGCAGTTCTTC. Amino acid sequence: CASSSLAGEGGGQFF.

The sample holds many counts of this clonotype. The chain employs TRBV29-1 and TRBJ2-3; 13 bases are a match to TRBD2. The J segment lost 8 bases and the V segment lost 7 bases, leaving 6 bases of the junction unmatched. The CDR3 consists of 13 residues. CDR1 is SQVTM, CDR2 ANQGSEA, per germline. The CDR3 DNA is TGCAGCGCCCGGACTAGCGGGGGACCTACGCAGTATTTT. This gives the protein CSARTSGGPTQYF.